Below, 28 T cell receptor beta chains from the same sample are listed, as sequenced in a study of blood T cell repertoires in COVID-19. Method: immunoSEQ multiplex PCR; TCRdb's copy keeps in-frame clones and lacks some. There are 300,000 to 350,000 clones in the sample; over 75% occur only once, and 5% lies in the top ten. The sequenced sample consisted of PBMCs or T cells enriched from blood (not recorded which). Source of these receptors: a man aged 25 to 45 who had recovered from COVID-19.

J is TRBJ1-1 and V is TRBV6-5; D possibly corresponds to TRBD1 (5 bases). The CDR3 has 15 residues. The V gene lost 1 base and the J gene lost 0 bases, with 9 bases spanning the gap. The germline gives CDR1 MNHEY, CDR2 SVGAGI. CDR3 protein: CASSYLTDMNTEAFF. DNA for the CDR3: TGTGCCAGCAGTTACTTGACAGACATGAACACTGAAGCTTTCTTT.

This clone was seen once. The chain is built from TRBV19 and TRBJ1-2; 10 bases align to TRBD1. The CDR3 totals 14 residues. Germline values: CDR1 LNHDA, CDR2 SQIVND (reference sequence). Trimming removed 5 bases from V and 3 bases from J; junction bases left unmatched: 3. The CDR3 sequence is CASSPGTGDYGYTF. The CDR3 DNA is TGTGCCAGTAGTCCCGGGACAGGGGACTATGGCTACACCTTC. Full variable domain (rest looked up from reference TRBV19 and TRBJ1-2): DGGITQSPKYLFRKEGQNVTLSCEQNLNHDAMYWYRQDPGQGLRLIYYSQIVNDFQKGDIAEGYSVSREKKESFPLTVTSAQKNPTAFYLCASSPGTGDYGYTFGSGTRLTVV.

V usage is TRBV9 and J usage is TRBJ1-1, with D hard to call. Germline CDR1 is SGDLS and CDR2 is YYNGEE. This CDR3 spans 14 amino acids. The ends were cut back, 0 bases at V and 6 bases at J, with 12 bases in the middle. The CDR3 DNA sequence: TGTGCCAGCAGCGTAGCACCCACGGACTCTGAAGCTTTCTTT. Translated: CASSVAPTDSEAFF.

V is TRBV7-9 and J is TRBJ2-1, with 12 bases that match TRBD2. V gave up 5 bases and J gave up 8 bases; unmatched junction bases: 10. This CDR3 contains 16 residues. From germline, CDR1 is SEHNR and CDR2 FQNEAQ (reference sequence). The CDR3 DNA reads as TGTGCCAGCAGCCAGAGTTTGACTAGCGGGGGCGATGAGCAGTTCTTC. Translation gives CASSQSLTSGGDEQFF.

The CDR3: CSVKTDMNTEAFF. Here the CDR3 DNA reads TGCAGCGTGAAGACAGACATGAACACTGAAGCTTTCTTT. This chain links TRBV29-1 with TRBJ1-1, with a tentative D call TRBD1 (5 bases). The CDR3 consists of 13 residues. Germline V gene data show CDR1 as SQVTM and CDR2 as ANQGSEA. V gave up 6 bases and J gave up 0 bases, with 11 bases separating them.

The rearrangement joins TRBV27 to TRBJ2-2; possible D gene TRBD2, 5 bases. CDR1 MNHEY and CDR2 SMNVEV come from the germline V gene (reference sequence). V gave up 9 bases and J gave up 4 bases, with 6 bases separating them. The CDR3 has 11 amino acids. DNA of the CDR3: TGTGCCAGTGGGAGCACCGGGGAGCTGTTTTTT. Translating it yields CASGSTGELFF.

The CDR3 here is CASRVGGANEKLFF. CDR3 sequence (DNA): TGTGCCAGCAGGGTGGGGGGGGCTAATGAAAAACTGTTTTTT. The V and J genes are TRBV6-5 and TRBJ1-4; D perhaps matches TRBD1 (5 bases). V lost 6 bases, J lost 3 bases, and 11 bases lay in between. This CDR3 comprises 14 residues. CDR1 is MNHEY and CDR2 is SVGAGI in the germline V gene.

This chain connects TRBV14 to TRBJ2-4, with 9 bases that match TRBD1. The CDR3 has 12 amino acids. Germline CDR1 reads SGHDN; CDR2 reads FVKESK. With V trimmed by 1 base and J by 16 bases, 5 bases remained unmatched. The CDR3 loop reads CASSQAGQGLYF. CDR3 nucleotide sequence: TGTGCCAGCAGCCAAGCCGGACAGGGGTTATACTTC.

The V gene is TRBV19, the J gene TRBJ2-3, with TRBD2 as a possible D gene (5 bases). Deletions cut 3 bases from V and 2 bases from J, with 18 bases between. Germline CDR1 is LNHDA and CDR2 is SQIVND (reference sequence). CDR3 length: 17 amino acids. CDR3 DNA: TGTGCCAGTAGTATTTATCAGCTTGGAGGTACCACAGATACGCAGTATTTT. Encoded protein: CASSIYQLGGTTDTQYF.

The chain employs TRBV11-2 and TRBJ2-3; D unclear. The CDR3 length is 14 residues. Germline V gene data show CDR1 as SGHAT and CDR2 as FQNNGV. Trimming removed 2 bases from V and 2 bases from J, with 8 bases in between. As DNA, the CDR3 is TGTGCCAGCAGCTTACAGCGCCACACAGATACGCAGTATTTT. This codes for CASSLQRHTDTQYF.

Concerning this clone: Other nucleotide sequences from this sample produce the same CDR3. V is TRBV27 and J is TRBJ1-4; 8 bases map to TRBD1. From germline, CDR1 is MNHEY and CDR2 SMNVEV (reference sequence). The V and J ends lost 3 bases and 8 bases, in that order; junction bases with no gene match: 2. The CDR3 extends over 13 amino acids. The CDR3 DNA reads TGTGCCAGCAGTTTCAGGGGGCGCGAAAAACTGTTTTTT. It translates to CASSFRGREKLFF.

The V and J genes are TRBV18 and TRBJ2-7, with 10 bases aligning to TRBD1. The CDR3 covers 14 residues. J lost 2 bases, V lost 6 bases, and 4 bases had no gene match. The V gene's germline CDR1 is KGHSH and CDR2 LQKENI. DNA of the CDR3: TGTGCCAGCTCTCCGACAGGGGGCACCTACGAGCAGTACTTC. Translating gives CASSPTGGTYEQYF. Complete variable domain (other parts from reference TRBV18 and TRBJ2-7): NAGVMQNPRHLVRRRGQEARLRCSPMKGHSHVYWYRQLPEEGLKFMVYLQKENIIDESGMPKERFSAEFPKEGPSILRIQQVVRGDSAAYFCASSPTGGTYEQYFGPGTRLTVT.

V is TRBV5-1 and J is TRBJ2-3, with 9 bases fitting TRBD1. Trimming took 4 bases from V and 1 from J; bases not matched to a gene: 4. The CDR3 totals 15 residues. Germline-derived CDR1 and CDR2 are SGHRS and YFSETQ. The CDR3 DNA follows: TGCGCCAGCAGCGGGTGGACAGGGGGCACAGATACGCAGTATTTT. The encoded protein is CASSGWTGGTDTQYF.

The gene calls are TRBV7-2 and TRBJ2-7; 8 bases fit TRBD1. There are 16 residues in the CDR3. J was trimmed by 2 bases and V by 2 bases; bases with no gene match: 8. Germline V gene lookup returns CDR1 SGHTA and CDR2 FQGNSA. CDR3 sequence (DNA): TGTGCCAGCAGCTTACAATCGGGACAGGCTCCCTACGAGCAGTACTTC. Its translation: CASSLQSGQAPYEQYF.

The CDR3 protein is CASSLMTGPVETQYF. The CDR3 nucleotides are TGTGCCAGCAGCTTAATGACAGGGCCCGTGGAGACCCAGTACTTC. The rearrangement joins TRBV5-6 to TRBJ2-5; 7 bases match TRBD1. The CDR3 spans 15 residues. Germline V gives CDR1 SGHDT, CDR2 YYEEEE. Trimming took 2 bases from V and 5 from J; bases not matched to a gene: 9.

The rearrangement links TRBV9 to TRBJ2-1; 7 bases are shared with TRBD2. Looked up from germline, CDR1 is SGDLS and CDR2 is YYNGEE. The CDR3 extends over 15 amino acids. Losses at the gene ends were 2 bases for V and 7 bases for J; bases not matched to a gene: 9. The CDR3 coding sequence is TGTGCCAGCAGCGTCCAGCGGGATCCCCGGAATGAGCAGTTCTTC. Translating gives CASSVQRDPRNEQFF.

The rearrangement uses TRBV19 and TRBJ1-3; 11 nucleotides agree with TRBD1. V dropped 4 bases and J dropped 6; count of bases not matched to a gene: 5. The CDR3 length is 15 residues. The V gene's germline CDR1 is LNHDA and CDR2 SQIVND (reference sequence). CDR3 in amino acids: CASSTMDRGLNTIYF. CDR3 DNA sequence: TGTGCCAGTAGTACAATGGACAGGGGGCTAAACACCATATATTTT.

The CDR3 loop is CASTLTFAGVRSGANVLTF. The CDR3 coding sequence is TGTGCCAGTACCCTGACCTTCGCAGGGGTTCGCTCTGGGGCCAACGTCCTGACTTTC. The chain links TRBV19 to TRBJ2-6; a possible D gene is TRBD1 (6 bases). Per the germline V gene, CDR1 is LNHDA and CDR2 is SQIVND (reference sequence). This CDR3 comprises 19 residues. V lost 7 bases to trimming and J lost 0 bases, with 22 bases between them. The variable domain in full, with the rest retrieved from reference TRBV19 and TRBJ2-6, is DGGITQSPKYLFRKEGQNVTLSCEQNLNHDAMYWYRQDPGQGLRLIYYSQIVNDFQKGDIAEGYSVSREKKESFPLTVTSAQKNPTAFYLCASTLTFAGVRSGANVLTFGAGSRLTVL.

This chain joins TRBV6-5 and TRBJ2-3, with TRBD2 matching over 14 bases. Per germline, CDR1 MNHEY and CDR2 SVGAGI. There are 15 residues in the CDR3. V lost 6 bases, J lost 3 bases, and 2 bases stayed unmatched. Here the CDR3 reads CASRRTSGGTDTQYF. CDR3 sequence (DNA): TGTGCCAGCAGGCGGACTAGCGGGGGGACAGATACGCAGTATTTT.

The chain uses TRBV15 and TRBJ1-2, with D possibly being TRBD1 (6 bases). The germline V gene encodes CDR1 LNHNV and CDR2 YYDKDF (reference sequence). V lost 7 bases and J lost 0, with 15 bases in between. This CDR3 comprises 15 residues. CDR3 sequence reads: CATTPYRATNYGYTF. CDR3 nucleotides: TGTGCCACCACCCCCTACAGGGCAACTAACTATGGCTACACCTTC. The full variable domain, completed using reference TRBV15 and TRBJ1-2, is DAMVIQNPRYQVTQFGKPVTLSCSQTLNHNVMYWYQQKSSQAPKLLFHYYDKDFNNEADTPDNFQSRRPNTSFCFLDIRSPGLGDTAMYLCATTPYRATNYGYTFGSGTRLTVV.

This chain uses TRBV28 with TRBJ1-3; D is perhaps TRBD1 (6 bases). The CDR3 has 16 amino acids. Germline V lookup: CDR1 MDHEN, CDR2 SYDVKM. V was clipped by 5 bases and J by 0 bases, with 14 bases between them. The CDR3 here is CASSVPTGDSGNTIYF. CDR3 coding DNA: TGTGCCAGCAGTGTACCGACAGGAGACTCTGGAAACACCATATATTTT. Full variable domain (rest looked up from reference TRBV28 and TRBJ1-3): DVKVTQSSRYLVKRTGEKVFLECVQDMDHENMFWYRQDPGLGLRLIYFSYDVKMKEKGDIPEGYSVSREKKERFSLILESASTNQTSMYLCASSVPTGDSGNTIYFGEGSWLTVV.

CDR3 sequence (DNA): TGTGCCAGCAGCTTATGGCTCGACAGATTAAACACCATATATTTT. The encoded protein is CASSLWLDRLNTIYF. The V and J genes are TRBV13 and TRBJ1-3; D perhaps matches TRBD1 (5 bases). CDR3 size: 15 residues. Per germline, CDR1 PRHDT and CDR2 FYEKMQ (reference sequence). V was trimmed by 2 bases and J by 6 bases, leaving 14 bases between them.

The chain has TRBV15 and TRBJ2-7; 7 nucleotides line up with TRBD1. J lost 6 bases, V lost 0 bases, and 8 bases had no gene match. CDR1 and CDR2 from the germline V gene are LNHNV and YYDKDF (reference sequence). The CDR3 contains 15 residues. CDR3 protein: CATSRDYTRTGEQYF. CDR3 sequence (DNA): TGTGCCACCAGCAGAGATTATACCAGGACAGGCGAGCAGTACTTC. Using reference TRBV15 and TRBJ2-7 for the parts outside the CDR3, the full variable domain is DAMVIQNPRYQVTQFGKPVTLSCSQTLNHNVMYWYQQKSSQAPKLLFHYYDKDFNNEADTPDNFQSRRPNTSFCFLDIRSPGLGDTAMYLCATSRDYTRTGEQYFGPGTRLTVT.

CDR3 nucleotide sequence: TGTGCCAGCCGGGCCCGGGGGAGCCGGAACACTGAAGCTTTCTTT. Its translation: CASRARGSRNTEAFF. The chain couples TRBV2 to TRBJ1-1, with a possible D match to TRBD1 (5 bases). V was trimmed by 8 bases and J by 1 base, leaving 17 bases between them. The CDR3 sequence is 15 residues long. CDR1 is SNHLY, CDR2 FYNNEI, per germline.

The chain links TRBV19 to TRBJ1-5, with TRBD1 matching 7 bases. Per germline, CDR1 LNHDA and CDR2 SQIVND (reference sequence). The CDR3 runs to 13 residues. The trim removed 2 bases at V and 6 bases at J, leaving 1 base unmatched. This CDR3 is CASSIQGGQPQHF. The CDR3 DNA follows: TGTGCCAGTAGTATACAGGGGGGTCAGCCCCAGCATTTT.

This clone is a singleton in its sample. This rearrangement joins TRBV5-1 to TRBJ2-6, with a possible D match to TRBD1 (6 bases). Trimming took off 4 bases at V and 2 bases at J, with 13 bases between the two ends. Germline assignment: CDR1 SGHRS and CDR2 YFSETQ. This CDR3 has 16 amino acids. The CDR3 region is CASSATGGAGANVLTF. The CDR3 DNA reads TGCGCCAGCAGCGCGACAGGAGGCGCTGGGGCCAACGTCCTGACTTTC.

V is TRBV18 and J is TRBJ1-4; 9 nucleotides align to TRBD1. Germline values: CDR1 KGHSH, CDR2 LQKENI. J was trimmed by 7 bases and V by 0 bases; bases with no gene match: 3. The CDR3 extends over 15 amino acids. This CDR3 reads CASSPPRQGVEKLFF. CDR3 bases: TGTGCCAGCTCACCACCACGACAGGGGGTTGAAAAACTGTTTTTT.

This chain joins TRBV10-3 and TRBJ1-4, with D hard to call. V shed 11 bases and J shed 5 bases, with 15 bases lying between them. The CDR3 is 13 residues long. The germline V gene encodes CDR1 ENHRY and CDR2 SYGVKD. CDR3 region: CAVRPDLNEKLFF. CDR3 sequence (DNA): TGTGCCGTCCGGCCCGACTTAAATGAAAAACTGTTTTTT.